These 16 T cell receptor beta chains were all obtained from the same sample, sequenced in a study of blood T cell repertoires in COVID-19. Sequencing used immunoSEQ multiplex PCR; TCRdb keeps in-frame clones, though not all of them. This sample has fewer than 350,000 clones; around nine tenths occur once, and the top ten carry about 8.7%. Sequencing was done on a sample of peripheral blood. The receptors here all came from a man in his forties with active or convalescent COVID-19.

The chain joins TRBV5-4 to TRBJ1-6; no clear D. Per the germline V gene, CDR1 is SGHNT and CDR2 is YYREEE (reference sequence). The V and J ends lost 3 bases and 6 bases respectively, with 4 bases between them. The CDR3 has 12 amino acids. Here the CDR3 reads CASSSLNSPLHF. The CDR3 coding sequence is TGTGCCAGCAGCTCCCTTAATTCACCCCTCCACTTT.

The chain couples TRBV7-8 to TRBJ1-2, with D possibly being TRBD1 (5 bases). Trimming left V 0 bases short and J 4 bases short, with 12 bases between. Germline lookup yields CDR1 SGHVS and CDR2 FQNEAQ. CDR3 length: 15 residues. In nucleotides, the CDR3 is TGTGCCAGCAGCTTAGCAGGGGTCGGTGCCTATGGCTACACCTTC. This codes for CASSLAGVGAYGYTF.

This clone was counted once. The CDR3 nucleotides read TGTGCCAGTAGTACCTCTAAGGGACAGGGGGTAGTTCGGAGGAACATTCAGTACTTC. As protein: CASSTSKGQGVVRRNIQYF. V usage is TRBV19 and J usage is TRBJ2-4; 11 bases align to TRBD1. Germline V CDR1 and CDR2: LNHDA, SQIVND (reference sequence). Germline trimming cut 4 bases from V and 7 bases from J; bases unmatched to any gene: 18. This CDR3 comprises 19 residues.

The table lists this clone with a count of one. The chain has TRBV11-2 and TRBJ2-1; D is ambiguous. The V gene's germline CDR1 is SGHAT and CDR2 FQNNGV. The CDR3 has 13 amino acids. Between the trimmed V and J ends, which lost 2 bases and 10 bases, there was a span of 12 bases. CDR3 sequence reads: CASSLLEFWEQFF. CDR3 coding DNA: TGTGCCAGCAGCTTACTCGAGTTCTGGGAGCAGTTCTTC.

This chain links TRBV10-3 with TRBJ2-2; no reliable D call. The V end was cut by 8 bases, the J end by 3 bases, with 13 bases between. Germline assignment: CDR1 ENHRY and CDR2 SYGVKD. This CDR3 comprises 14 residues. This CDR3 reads CAIEEGRDTGELFF. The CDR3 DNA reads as TGTGCCATCGAGGAAGGCAGAGACACCGGGGAGCTGTTTTTT.

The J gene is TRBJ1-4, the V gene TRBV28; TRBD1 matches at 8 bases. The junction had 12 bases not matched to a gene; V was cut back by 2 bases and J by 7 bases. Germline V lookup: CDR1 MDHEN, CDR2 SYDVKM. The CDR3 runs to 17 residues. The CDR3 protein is CASSLGGSGGAGEKLFF. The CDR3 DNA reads TGTGCCAGCAGTTTAGGTGGGTCAGGGGGCGCAGGTGAAAAACTGTTTTTT.

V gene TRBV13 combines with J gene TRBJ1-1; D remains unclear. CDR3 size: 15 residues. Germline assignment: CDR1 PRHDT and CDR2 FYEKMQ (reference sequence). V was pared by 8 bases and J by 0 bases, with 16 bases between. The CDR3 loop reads CASHQNIVVNTEAFF. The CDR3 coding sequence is TGTGCCAGCCACCAAAACATCGTGGTGAACACTGAAGCTTTCTTT.

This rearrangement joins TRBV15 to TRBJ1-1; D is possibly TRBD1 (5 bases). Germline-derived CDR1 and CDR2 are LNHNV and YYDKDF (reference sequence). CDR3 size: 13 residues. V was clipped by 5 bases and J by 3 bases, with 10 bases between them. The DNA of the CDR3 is TGTGCCACCAGCGTAGGGGTTCACACTGAAGCTTTCTTT. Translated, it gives CATSVGVHTEAFF.

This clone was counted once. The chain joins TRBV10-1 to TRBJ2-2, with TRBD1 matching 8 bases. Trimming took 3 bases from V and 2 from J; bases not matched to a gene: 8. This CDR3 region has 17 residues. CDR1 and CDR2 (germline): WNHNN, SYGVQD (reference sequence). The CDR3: CASSDSTGQGNTGELFF. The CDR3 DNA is TGCGCCAGCAGTGACTCAACCGGACAGGGAAACACCGGGGAGCTGTTTTTT.

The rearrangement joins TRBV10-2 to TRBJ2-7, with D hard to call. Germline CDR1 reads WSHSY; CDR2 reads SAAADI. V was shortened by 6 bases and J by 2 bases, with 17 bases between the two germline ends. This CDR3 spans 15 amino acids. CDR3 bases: TGCGCCAGCAGCCCGCAGGCAAACATCCCCTACGAGCAGTACTTC. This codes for CASSPQANIPYEQYF.

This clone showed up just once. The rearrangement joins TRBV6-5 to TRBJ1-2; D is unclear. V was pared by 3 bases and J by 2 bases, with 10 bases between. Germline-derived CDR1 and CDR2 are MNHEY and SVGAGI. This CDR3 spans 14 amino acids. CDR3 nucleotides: TGTGCCAGCAGTTATGAGCCACCCAACTATGGCTACACCTTC. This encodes CASSYEPPNYGYTF.

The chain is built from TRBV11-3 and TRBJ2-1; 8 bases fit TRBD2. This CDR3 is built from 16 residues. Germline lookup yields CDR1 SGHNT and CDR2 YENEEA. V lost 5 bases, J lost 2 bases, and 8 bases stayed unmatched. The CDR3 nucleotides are TGTGCCAGCAGCCTCGGGGCGGGAGGTCCCTACAATGAGCAGTTCTTC. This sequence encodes CASSLGAGGPYNEQFF.

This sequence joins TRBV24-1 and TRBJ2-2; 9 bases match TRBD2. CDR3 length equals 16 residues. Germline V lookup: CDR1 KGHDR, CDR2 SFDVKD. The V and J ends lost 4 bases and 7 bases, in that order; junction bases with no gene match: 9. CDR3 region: CATSEEASGKVGELFF. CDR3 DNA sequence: TGTGCCACCAGTGAAGAAGCTAGCGGGAAGGTCGGGGAGCTGTTTTTT.

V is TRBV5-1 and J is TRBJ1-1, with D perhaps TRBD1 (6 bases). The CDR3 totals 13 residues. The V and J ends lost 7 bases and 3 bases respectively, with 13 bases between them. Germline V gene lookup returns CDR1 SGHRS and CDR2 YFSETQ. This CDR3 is CASSQGKDTEAFF. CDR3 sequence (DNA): TGCGCCAGCTCACAGGGTAAGGACACTGAAGCTTTCTTT.

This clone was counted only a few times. The CDR3 DNA is TGTGCCACCAGTGATTCCGGACAGGGGGACACCGGGGAGCTGTTTTTT. Translating gives CATSDSGQGDTGELFF. The chain recombines TRBV24-1 with TRBJ2-2, with 10 positions matching TRBD1. The J segment lost 3 bases and the V segment lost 2 bases, leaving 2 bases of the junction unmatched. Germline lookup yields CDR1 KGHDR and CDR2 SFDVKD. CDR3 length: 16 residues.

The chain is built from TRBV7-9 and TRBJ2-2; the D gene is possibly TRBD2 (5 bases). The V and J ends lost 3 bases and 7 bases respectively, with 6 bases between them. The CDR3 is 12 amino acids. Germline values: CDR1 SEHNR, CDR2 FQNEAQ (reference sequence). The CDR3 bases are TGTGCCAGCAGCTTGGGGAGCGGGGAGCTGTTTTTT. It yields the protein CASSLGSGELFF. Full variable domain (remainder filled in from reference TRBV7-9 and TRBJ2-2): DTGVSQNPRHKITKRGQNVTFRCDPISEHNRLYWYRQTLGQGPEFLTYFQNEAQLEKSRLLSDRFSAERPKGSFSTLEIQRTEQGDSAMYLCASSLGSGELFFGEGSRLTVL.